The next 21 T cell receptor beta chains were all read from a single sample in a study of cytomegalovirus exposure and HLA in healthy donors. PCR amplification relied on 60 Vbeta primers (plus 13 Jbeta primers). The assay was immunoSEQ multiplex PCR, and TCRdb's table has in-frame clones only and misses some. The data contain 200,000 to 250,000 clones, about four fifths of them singletons. Sequenced material: PBMCs. The receptors stem from a middle-aged woman in good health and CMV-seropositive.

The CDR3 protein is CASSLSGGRMNTEAFF. The CDR3 DNA is TGCGCCAGCAGCTTGTCCGGGGGGCGCATGAACACTGAAGCTTTCTTT. This chain links TRBV5-1 with TRBJ1-1; a weak D match, TRBD1 (6 bases). The V gene's germline CDR1 is SGHRS and CDR2 YFSETQ. The CDR3 is 16 residues long. The germline V and J ends were trimmed by 1 base and 0 bases, with 13 bases remaining between them.

The rearrangement uses TRBV7-9 and TRBJ1-1; the match to TRBD1 covers 7 bases. V gave up 5 bases and J gave up 2 bases; unmatched junction bases: 8. The CDR3 extends over 15 amino acids. CDR1 and CDR2 from the germline V gene are SEHNR and FQNEAQ (reference sequence). This CDR3 is CASSRGPTLNTEAFF. The CDR3 DNA reads as TGTGCCAGCAGCAGGGGGCCTACTCTAAACACTGAAGCTTTCTTT.

The chain links TRBV10-3 to TRBJ2-2; 15 nucleotides match TRBD2. Germline V gene lookup returns CDR1 ENHRY and CDR2 SYGVKD. V shed 11 bases, J shed 1 base, and the junction held 5 bases outside the gene matches. The CDR3 has 16 residues. CDR3 sequence: CAPPGLAGGNTGELFF. The CDR3 DNA reads as TGTGCCCCCCCGGGACTAGCGGGAGGGAACACCGGGGAGCTGTTTTTT.

This clone occurred a few times. CDR3 loop: CASRGPGDTEAFF. The CDR3 coding sequence is TGTGCCAGCAGAGGCCCGGGGGACACTGAAGCTTTCTTT. This chain uses TRBV25-1 with TRBJ1-1, with D perhaps matching TRBD1 (5 bases). CDR1 and CDR2 (germline): MGHDK, SYGVNS. This CDR3 is 13 amino acids long. V shed 6 bases and J shed 3 bases, with 11 bases lying between them.

V gene TRBV14 combines with J gene TRBJ2-7; 7 bases align to TRBD1. This CDR3 has 16 amino acids. The trim removed 2 bases at V and 0 bases at J, leaving 7 bases unmatched. Germline V gene lookup returns CDR1 SGHDN and CDR2 FVKESK. The CDR3 nucleotides are TGTGCCAGCAGCCAAAAATATACAGGGGCCTCCTACGAGCAGTACTTC. Translated: CASSQKYTGASYEQYF. Supplemented by reference TRBV14 and TRBJ2-7, the full variable domain reads EAGVTQFPSHSVIEKGQTVTLRCDPISGHDNLYWYRRVMGKEIKFLLHFVKESKQDESGMPNNRFLAERTGGTYSTLKVQPAELEDSGVYFCASSQKYTGASYEQYFGPGTRLTVT.

This chain joins TRBV5-1 and TRBJ1-2; D is ambiguous. V was pared by 7 bases and J by 5 bases, with 18 bases between. This CDR3 spans 14 amino acids. Germline CDR1 SGHRS, CDR2 YFSETQ. CDR3 sequence reads: CASGPLDGPYGYTF. For the CDR3, the DNA is TGCGCCAGCGGCCCCCTCGATGGCCCATATGGCTACACCTTC.

V usage is TRBV10-3 and J usage is TRBJ1-1, with 11 positions matching TRBD1. This CDR3 comprises 14 residues. CDR1 ENHRY and CDR2 SYGVKD come from the germline V gene. V gave up 4 bases and J gave up 5 bases; unmatched junction bases: 3. The CDR3 reads CAISGTGGITEAFF. CDR3 DNA sequence: TGTGCCATCAGTGGGACAGGGGGCATAACTGAAGCTTTCTTT.

The chain joins TRBV7-9 to TRBJ2-5, with 16 positions matching TRBD2. The trim removed 5 bases at V and 2 bases at J, leaving 5 bases unmatched. The CDR3 is made up of 17 amino acids. Germline-derived CDR1 and CDR2 are SEHNR and FQNEAQ (reference sequence). As DNA, the CDR3 is TGTGCCAGCAGCACCGGGACTAGCGGGAGGGGGCAAGAGACCCAGTACTTC. Its protein is CASSTGTSGRGQETQYF.

The chain links TRBV2 to TRBJ2-5; 9 bases fit TRBD2. Germline V CDR1 and CDR2: SNHLY, FYNNEI. The J segment lost 4 bases and the V segment lost 6 bases, leaving 9 bases of the junction unmatched. The CDR3 covers 15 residues. The CDR3 loop is CASRSRRGGGETQYF. The CDR3 DNA sequence: TGTGCCAGCAGGTCGAGGCGGGGGGGCGGAGAGACCCAGTACTTC.

This clone was observed a single time. This chain uses TRBV2 with TRBJ2-1; 7 bases fit TRBD2. The germline V gene encodes CDR1 SNHLY and CDR2 FYNNEI. This CDR3 has 16 residues. J was trimmed by 4 bases and V by 1 base; bases with no gene match: 7. In DNA, the CDR3 is TGTGCCAGCAGTGAAGAGGCCAGCGGGATTTACAATGAGCAGTTCTTC. This encodes CASSEEASGIYNEQFF.

The V and J genes are TRBV2 and TRBJ2-5; no clear D gene. The last part of the DNA fits TRBJ2-7 better; the J call may be wrong. The CDR3 loop spans 12 amino acids. From germline, CDR1 is SNHLY and CDR2 FYNNEI. The CDR3 nucleotides are TGTGCCAGCAGTGTACAGATCTACGAGCAGTACTTC. Translation gives CASSVQIYEQYF.

The CDR3 sequence is CASGSKSGANNEQFF. As DNA, the CDR3 is TGTGCCAGCGGGTCCAAAAGCGGGGCTAACAATGAGCAGTTCTTC. The V gene is TRBV6-5, the J gene TRBJ2-1; 7 positions agree with TRBD2. Germline V gene data show CDR1 as MNHEY and CDR2 as SVGAGI. V gave up 8 bases and J gave up 5 bases; unmatched junction bases: 12. This CDR3 region has 15 residues.

The gene calls are TRBV6-5 and TRBJ2-1; 10 bases are shared with TRBD2. The CDR3 has 16 residues. The V gene's germline CDR1 is MNHEY and CDR2 SVGAGI. Trimming cost V 0 bases and J 6 bases; bases outside gene matches: 5. The CDR3 protein is CASSYSRLAGTNEQFF. DNA of the CDR3: TGTGCCAGCAGTTACTCAAGACTAGCGGGCACCAATGAGCAGTTCTTC.

The V gene is TRBV14, the J gene TRBJ1-3, with 8 nucleotides matching TRBD1. CDR3 length: 16 residues. The germline V gene has CDR1 SGHDN and CDR2 FVKESK. Trimming at V came to 3 bases and at J to 10 bases, leaving 14 bases not matched to a gene. CDR3 protein: CASSHQITGGIKTIYF. The DNA of the CDR3 is TGTGCCAGCAGCCACCAAATCACAGGGGGAATAAAAACCATATATTTT.

The rearrangement joins TRBV7-2 to TRBJ2-7; 9 positions match TRBD2. Germline lookup yields CDR1 SGHTA and CDR2 FQGNSA. The junction had 10 bases not matched to a gene; V was cut back by 5 bases and J by 5 bases. The CDR3 is made up of 15 amino acids. CDR3 in amino acids: CASSVLAGRVDEQYF. In DNA form, the CDR3 reads TGTGCCAGCAGCGTTCTAGCGGGAAGGGTCGACGAGCAGTACTTC.

The J gene is TRBJ1-1, the V gene TRBV9; D is possibly TRBD1 (5 bases). The CDR3 length is 13 residues. Germline V CDR1 and CDR2: SGDLS, YYNGEE. V dropped 1 base and J dropped 11 bases, with 15 bases sitting between them. In nucleotides, the CDR3 is TGTGCCAGCAGCGTAACCGCAACGGGGGGGGCTTTCTTT. Protein sequence: CASSVTATGGAFF.

The rearrangement links TRBV5-1 to TRBJ2-3, with 8 bases matching TRBD1. The germline V gene has CDR1 SGHRS and CDR2 YFSETQ. The CDR3 is made up of 16 amino acids. The J segment lost 5 bases and the V segment lost 3 bases, leaving 11 bases of the junction unmatched. The CDR3 nucleotides read TGCGCCAGCAGCTCCCACGGTCAGGGGGCAGGAGATACGCAGTATTTT. Its translation: CASSSHGQGAGDTQYF.

The chain is built from TRBV30 and TRBJ2-5; 7 bases are a match to TRBD2. Germline CDR1 GTSNPN, CDR2 SVGIG (reference sequence). The V segment lost 0 bases and the J segment 9 bases; nucleotides outside the gene matches: 7. The CDR3 sequence is 13 residues long. The CDR3 sequence: CAWSVINREAQYF. Here the CDR3 DNA reads TGTGCCTGGAGTGTAATTAATCGGGAGGCCCAGTACTTC.

The chain uses TRBV7-3 and TRBJ2-2, with 9 bases fitting TRBD1. The CDR3 contains 16 residues. CDR1 SGHTA and CDR2 FQGTGA come from the germline V gene. V lost 5 bases and J lost 7; bases outside the gene matches: 11. The CDR3 region is CASSKRTGGEGGELFF. CDR3 nucleotide sequence: TGTGCCAGCAGCAAACGAACAGGGGGCGAGGGCGGGGAGCTGTTTTTT.

The chain couples TRBV10-2 to TRBJ1-1; the D gene is possibly TRBD1 (5 bases). V lost 0 bases and J lost 5, with 10 bases in between. Germline V gene data show CDR1 as WSHSY and CDR2 as SAAADI. The CDR3 runs to 14 residues. The CDR3 coding sequence is TGCGCCAGCAGTGAGTCGGGGGAGGTTACTGAAGCTTTCTTT. This translates into CASSESGEVTEAFF.

This clone was recorded only once. The same CDR3 is also encoded by other DNA sequences in this sample. V is TRBV4-3 and J is TRBJ1-1; D is perhaps TRBD1 (6 bases). Trimming took 3 bases from V and 0 from J, leaving 8 bases between them. Germline lookup yields CDR1 LGHNA and CDR2 YSLEER. The CDR3 totals 14 residues. CDR3 sequence reads: CASSHGQLNTEAFF. The CDR3 DNA reads TGCGCCAGCAGCCATGGACAGCTGAACACTGAAGCTTTCTTT.